This T cell receptor (beta chain) was found in a study of blood T cell repertoires in COVID-19. Study details: Specimens from acute and convalescent COVID-19 originated in the United States, Italy and Spain. T cells, B-cell-depleted T cells, or PBMCs provided the cDNA or gDNA that served as material.

Trimming removed 5 bases from V and 1 base from J; junction bases left unmatched: 8. The germline CDR1 and CDR2 sequences are MDHEN and SYDVKM. The CDR3 length is 15 residues. Participant-given clinical history determined each cohort assignment. The data were produced by immunoSEQ multiplex PCR, yet TCRdb's version contains in-frame clones alone and is incomplete. This sample yields 310,000 or so clones, of which about nine tenths are seen a single time; 8.5% to 10% belongs to the top ten. V and J are TRBV28 and TRBJ2-7, with 7 bases lining up with TRBD2. Sample: PBMCs or T cells enriched from blood (not recorded which). This TCR was sampled from a woman aged 18 to 35 who had recovered from COVID-19. In nucleotides, the CDR3 is TGTGCCAGCAGTATTGGGAGGGGTCCTTCCTACGAGCAGTACTTC. This translates into CASSIGRGPSYEQYF.